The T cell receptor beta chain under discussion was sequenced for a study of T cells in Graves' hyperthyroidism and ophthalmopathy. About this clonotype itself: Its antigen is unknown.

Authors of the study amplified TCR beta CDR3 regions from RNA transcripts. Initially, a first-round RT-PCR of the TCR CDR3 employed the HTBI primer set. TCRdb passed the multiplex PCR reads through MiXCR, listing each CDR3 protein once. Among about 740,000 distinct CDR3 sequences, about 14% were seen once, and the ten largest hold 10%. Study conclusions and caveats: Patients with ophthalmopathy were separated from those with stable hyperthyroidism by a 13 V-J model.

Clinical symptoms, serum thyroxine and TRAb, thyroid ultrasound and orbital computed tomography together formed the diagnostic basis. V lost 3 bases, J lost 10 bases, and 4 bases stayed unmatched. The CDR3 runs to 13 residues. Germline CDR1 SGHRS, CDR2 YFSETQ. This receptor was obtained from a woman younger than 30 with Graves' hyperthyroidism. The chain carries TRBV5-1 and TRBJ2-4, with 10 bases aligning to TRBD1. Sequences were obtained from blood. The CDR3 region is CASSWDRGGIQYF. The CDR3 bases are TGCGCCAGCAGCTGGGACAGGGGAGGGATTCAGTACTTC. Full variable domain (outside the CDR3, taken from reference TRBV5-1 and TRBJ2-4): KAGVTQTPRYLIKTRGQQVTLSCSPISGHRSVSWYQQTPGQGLQFLFEYFSETQRNKGNFPGRFSGRQFSNSRSEMNVSTLELGDSALYLCASSWDRGGIQYFGAGTRLSVL.